This entry describes one T cell receptor (beta chain). The method was immunoSEQ multiplex PCR; TCRdb's version includes in-frame clones alone and lacks a portion of them. Of around 80,000 clones listed, roughly 91% are singletons. These data are taken from a study of technical replicates of blood from a handful of donors. Material for sequencing was T cells isolated from PBMCs. The clonotype originates from a human donor in good health.

DNA for the CDR3: TGTGCCAGCTTTCCTCCGGGATTAATGAACACTGAAGCTTTCTTT. This gives the protein CASFPPGLMNTEAFF. The chain employs TRBV28 and TRBJ1-1; D is uncertain. V shed 8 bases and J shed 0 bases, with 16 bases lying between them. CDR1 MDHEN and CDR2 SYDVKM come from the germline V gene. The CDR3 consists of 15 residues.